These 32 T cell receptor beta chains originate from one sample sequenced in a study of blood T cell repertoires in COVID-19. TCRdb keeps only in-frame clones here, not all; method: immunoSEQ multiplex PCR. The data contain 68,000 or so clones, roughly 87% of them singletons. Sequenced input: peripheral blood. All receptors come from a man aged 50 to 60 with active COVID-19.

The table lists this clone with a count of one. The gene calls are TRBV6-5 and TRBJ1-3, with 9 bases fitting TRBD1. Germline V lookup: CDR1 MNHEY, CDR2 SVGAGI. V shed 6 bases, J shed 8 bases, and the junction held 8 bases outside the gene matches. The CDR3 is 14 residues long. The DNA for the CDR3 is TGTGCCAGCAGACCCACAGGGGGCGGTTACACCATATATTTT. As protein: CASRPTGGGYTIYF.

The CDR3 spells CASRGTSFSNEQFF. The CDR3 region has the DNA TGTGCCAGCAGGGGGACTAGCTTCTCCAATGAGCAGTTCTTC. V and J are TRBV6-5 and TRBJ2-1; the match to TRBD2 covers 9 bases. This CDR3 region has 14 residues. Germline V gene sequence: CDR1 MNHEY, CDR2 SVGAGI. With 6 bases clipped from V and 6 bases from J, the junction kept 6 bases outside the gene matches.

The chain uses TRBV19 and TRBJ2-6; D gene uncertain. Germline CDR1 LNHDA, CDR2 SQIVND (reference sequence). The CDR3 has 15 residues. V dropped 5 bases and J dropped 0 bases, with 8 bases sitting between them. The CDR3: CASSPSPSGANVLTF. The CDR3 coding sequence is TGTGCCAGTAGTCCAAGCCCCTCTGGGGCCAACGTCCTGACTTTC.

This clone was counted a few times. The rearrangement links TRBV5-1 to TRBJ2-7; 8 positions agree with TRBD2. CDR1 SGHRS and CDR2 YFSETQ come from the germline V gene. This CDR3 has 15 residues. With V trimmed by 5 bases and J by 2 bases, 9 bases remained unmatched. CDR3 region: CASRDQRGPTYEQYF. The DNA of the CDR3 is TGCGCCAGCAGGGATCAGCGGGGGCCCACCTACGAGCAGTACTTC.

For the CDR3, the DNA is TGTGCCAGCATTGTTCCGGGCTATGGCTACACCTTC. The encoded protein is CASIVPGYGYTF. The chain has TRBV13 and TRBJ1-2; D ambiguous. There are 12 residues in the CDR3. Germline V lookup: CDR1 PRHDT, CDR2 FYEKMQ (reference sequence). Trimming pared 7 bases from V and 4 bases from J, leaving 10 bases between.

This CDR3 is CASSQEEIAGEQFF. In nucleotides, the CDR3 is TGTGCCAGCAGCCAAGAGGAAATAGCGGGTGAGCAGTTCTTC. This chain connects TRBV3-1 (or the pseudogene TRBV3-2) to TRBJ2-1; 7 bases are a match to TRBD2. Germline lookup yields CDR1 LGHDT and CDR2 YNNKEL (reference sequence). This CDR3 is built from 14 residues. Losses at the gene ends were 0 bases for V and 9 bases for J; bases not matched to a gene: 5.

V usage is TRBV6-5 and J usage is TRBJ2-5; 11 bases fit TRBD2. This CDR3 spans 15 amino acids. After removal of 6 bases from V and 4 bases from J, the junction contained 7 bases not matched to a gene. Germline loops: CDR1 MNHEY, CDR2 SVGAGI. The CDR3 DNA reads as TGTGCCAGCAGGGCCACTAGCGGGGGCGGAGAGACCCAGTACTTC. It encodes CASRATSGGGETQYF.

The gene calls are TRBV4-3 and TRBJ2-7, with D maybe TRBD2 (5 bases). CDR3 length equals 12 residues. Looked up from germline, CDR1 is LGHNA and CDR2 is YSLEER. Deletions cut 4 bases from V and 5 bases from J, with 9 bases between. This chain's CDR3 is CASSRVGDEQYF. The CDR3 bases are TGCGCCAGCAGCCGGGTGGGAGACGAGCAGTACTTC.

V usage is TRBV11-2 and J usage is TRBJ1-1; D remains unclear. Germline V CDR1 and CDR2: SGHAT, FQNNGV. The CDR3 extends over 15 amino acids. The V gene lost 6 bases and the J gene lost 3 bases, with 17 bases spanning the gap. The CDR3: CASRGSEGSHTEAFF. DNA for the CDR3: TGTGCCAGCAGGGGGTCGGAGGGATCTCACACTGAAGCTTTCTTT. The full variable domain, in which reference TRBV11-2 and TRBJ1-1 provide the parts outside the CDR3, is EAGVAQSPRYKIIEKRQSVAFWCNPISGHATLYWYQQILGQGPKLLIQFQNNGVVDDSQLPKDRFSAERLKGVDSTLKIQPAKLEDSAVYLCASRGSEGSHTEAFFGQGTRLTVV.

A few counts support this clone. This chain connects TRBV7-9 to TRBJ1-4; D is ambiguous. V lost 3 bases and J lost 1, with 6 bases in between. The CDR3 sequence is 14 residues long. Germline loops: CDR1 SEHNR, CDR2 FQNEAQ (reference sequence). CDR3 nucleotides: TGTGCCAGCAGCTTGTCAGTAACTAATGAAAAACTGTTTTTT. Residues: CASSLSVTNEKLFF.

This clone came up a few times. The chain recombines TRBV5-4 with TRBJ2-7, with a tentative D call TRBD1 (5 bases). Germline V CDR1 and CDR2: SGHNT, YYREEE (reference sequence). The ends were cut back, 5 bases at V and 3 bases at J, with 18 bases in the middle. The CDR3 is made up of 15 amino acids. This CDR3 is CASSFTGMEYYEQYF. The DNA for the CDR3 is TGTGCCAGCAGTTTTACAGGCATGGAATACTACGAGCAGTACTTC.

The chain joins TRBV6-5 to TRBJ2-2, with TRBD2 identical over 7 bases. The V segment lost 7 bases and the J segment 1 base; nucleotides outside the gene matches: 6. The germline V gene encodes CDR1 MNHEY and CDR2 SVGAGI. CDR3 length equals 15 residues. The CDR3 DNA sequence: TGTGCCAGCACCAGACTAGCCGGGAACACCGGGGAGCTGTTTTTT. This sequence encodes CASTRLAGNTGELFF.

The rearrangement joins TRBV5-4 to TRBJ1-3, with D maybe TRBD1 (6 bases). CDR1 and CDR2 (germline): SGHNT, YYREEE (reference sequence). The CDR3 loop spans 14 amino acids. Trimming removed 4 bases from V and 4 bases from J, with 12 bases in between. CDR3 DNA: TGTGCCAGCAGCACCGGGACAAGAGGAAACACCATATATTTT. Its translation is CASSTGTRGNTIYF.

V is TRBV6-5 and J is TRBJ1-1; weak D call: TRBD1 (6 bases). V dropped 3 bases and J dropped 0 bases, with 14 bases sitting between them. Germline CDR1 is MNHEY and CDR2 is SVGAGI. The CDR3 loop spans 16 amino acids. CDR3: CASSYTGTTMNTEAFF. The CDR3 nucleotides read TGTGCCAGCAGTTATACCGGGACAACCATGAACACTGAAGCTTTCTTT.

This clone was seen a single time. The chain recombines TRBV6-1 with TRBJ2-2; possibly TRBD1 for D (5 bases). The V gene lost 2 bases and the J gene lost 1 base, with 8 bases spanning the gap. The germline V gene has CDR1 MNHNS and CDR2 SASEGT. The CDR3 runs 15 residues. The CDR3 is CASSESQGNTGELFF. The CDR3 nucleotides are TGTGCCAGCAGTGAATCGCAGGGGAACACCGGGGAGCTGTTTTTT.

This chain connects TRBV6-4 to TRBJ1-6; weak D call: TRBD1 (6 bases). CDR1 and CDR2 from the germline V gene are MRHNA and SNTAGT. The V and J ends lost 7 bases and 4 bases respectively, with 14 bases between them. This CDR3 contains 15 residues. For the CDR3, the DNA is TGTGCCAGCAAGCTGACAGGCAATTATAATTCACCCCTCCACTTT. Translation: CASKLTGNYNSPLHF.

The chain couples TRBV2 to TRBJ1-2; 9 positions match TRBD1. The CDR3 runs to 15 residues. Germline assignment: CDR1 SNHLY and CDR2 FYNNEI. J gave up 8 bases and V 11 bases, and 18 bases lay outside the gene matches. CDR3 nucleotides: TGTGCCTGGAGGACAGGGGTAATAGGGGACGGGGGCTACACCTTC. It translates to CAWRTGVIGDGGYTF.

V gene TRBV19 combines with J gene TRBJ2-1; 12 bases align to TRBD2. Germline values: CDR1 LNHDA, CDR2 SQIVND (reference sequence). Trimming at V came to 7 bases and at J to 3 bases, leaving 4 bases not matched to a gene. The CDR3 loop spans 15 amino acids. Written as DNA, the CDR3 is TGTGCCAGTAAGACTAGCGGGGGATACTACAATGAGCAGTTCTTC. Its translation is CASKTSGGYYNEQFF.

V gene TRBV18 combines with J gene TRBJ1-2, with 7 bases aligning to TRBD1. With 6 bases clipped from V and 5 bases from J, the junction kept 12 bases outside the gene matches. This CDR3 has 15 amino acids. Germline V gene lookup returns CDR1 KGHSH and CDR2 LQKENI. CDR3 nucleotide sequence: TGTGCCAGCTCCCAATCGACAGGGCAACTTTATGGCTACACCTTC. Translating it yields CASSQSTGQLYGYTF.

The CDR3 is CASGNGQANEKLFF. The CDR3 nucleotides read TGTGCTAGTGGTAACGGACAGGCTAATGAAAAACTGTTTTTT. This sequence joins TRBV12-5 and TRBJ1-4; 7 nucleotides match TRBD1. Looked up from germline, CDR1 is LGHNT and CDR2 is FRNRAP. CDR3 length: 14 residues. After removal of 5 bases from V and 3 bases from J, the junction contained 3 bases not matched to a gene.

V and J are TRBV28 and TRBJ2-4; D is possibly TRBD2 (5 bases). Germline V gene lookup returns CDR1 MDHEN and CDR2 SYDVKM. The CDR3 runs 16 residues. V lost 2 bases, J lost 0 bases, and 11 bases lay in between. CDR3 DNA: TGTGCCAGCAGTTTAGGCGGGCTCCAAGCCAAAAACATTCAGTACTTC. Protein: CASSLGGLQAKNIQYF. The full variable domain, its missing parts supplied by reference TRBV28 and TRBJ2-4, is DVKVTQSSRYLVKRTGEKVFLECVQDMDHENMFWYRQDPGLGLRLIYFSYDVKMKEKGDIPEGYSVSREKKERFSLILESASTNQTSMYLCASSLGGLQAKNIQYFGAGTRLSVL.

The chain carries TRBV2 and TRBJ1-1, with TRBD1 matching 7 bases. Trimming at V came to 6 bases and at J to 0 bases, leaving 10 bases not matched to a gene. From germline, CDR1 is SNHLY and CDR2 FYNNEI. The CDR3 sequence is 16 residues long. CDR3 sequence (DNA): TGTGCCAGCAGAATTTTCGGACAGGCAATGAACACTGAAGCTTTCTTT. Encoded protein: CASRIFGQAMNTEAFF.

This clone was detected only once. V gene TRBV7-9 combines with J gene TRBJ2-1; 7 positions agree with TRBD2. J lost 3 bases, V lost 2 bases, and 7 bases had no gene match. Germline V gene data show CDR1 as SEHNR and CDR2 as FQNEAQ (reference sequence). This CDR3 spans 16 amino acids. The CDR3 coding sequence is TGTGCCAGCAGCTTACAAATTCTAGCGGACTACAATGAGCAGTTCTTC. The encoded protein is CASSLQILADYNEQFF.

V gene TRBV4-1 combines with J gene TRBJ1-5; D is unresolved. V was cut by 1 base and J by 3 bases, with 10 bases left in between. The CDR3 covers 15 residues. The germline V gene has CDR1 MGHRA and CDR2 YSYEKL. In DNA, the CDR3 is TGCGCCAGCAGCCAAGCAATCGGTGTCAATCAGCCCCAGCATTTT. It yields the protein CASSQAIGVNQPQHF.

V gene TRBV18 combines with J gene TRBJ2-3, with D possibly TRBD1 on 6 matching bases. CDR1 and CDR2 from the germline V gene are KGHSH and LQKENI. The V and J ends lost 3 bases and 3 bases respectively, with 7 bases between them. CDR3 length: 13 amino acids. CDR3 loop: CASSPDSTDTQYF. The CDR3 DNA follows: TGTGCCAGCTCACCGGACAGTACAGATACGCAGTATTTT.

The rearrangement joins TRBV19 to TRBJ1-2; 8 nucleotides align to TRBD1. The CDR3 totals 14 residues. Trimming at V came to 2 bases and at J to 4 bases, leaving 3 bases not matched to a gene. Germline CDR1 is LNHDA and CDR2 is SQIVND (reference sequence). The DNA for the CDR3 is TGTGCCAGTAGTATACAGGGGGCTGGCTATGGCTACACCTTC. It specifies CASSIQGAGYGYTF.

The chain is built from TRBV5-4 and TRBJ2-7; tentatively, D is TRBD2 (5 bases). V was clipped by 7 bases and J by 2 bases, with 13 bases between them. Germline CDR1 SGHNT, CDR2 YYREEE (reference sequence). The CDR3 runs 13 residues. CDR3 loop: CASRRDLTYEQYF. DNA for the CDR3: TGTGCCAGCCGCCGGGATCTTACCTACGAGCAGTACTTC.

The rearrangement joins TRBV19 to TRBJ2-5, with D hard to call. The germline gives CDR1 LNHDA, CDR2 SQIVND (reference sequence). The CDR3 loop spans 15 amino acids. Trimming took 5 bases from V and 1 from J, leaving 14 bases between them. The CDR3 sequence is CASSFGSGRQETQYF. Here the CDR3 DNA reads TGTGCCAGTAGTTTTGGCTCGGGTCGCCAAGAGACCCAGTACTTC.

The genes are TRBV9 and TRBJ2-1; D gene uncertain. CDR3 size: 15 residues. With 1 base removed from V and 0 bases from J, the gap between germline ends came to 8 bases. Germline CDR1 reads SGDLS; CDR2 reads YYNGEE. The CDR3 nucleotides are TGTGCCAGCAGCGTATCATCGAGCTCCTACAATGAGCAGTTCTTC. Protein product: CASSVSSSSYNEQFF.

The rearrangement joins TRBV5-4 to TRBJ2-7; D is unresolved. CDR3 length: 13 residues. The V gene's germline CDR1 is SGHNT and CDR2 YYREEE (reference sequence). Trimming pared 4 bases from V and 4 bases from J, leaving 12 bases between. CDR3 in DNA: TGTGCCAGCAGCCTCCTTGGAGAGTACGAGCAGTACTTC. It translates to CASSLLGEYEQYF.

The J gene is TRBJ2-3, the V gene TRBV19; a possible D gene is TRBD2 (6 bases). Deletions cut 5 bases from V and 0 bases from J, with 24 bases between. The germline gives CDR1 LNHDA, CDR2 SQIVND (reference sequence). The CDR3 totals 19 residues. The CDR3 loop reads CASSPRNLGGAQSTDTQYF. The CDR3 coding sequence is TGTGCCAGTAGTCCGAGGAATTTGGGGGGAGCGCAGAGCACAGATACGCAGTATTTT.

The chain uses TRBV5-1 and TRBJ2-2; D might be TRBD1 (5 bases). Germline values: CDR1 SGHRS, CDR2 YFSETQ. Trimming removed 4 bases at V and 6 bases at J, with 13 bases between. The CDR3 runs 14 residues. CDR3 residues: CASSTGHSAGELFF. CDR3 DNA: TGCGCCAGCAGCACCGGACACTCCGCCGGGGAGCTGTTTTTT.